This T cell receptor (beta chain) was recovered during a study of blood T cell repertoires in COVID-19. Study details: Samples of COVID-19 (acute and convalescent) were obtained from the United States, Italy and Spain. In each case, the material was cDNA or gDNA derived from T cells, B-cell-depleted T cells, or PBMCs.

In germline, CDR1 is MDHEN, CDR2 SYDVKM. The CDR3 spans 16 residues. Trimming took 5 bases from V and 0 from J, leaving 14 bases between them. Per the study methods: It was from reference gene primer amplification that nucleated cell counts were estimated. The table came from immunoSEQ multiplex PCR; TCRdb's copy has only in-frame clones and leaves some out. D and trimming were read from the DNA, whereas the V and J calls and clone size are those reported in that table. The data hold around 100,000 clones, with around 84% observed a single time. The chain has TRBV28 and TRBJ1-5; the D is unclear. Sequenced: peripheral blood. The sequence derives from a human donor in a cohort sampled during active COVID-19. CDR3 residues: CASSLPGATSNQPQHF. As DNA, the CDR3 is TGTGCCAGCAGTCTTCCGGGAGCCACTAGCAATCAGCCCCAGCATTTT. Full variable domain (missing parts from reference TRBV28 and TRBJ1-5): DVKVTQSSRYLVKRTGEKVFLECVQDMDHENMFWYRQDPGLGLRLIYFSYDVKMKEKGDIPEGYSVSREKKERFSLILESASTNQTSMYLCASSLPGATSNQPQHFGDGTRLSIL.